This passage covers 21 T cell receptor beta chains from one sample sequenced in a study of cytomegalovirus exposure and HLA in healthy donors (dated by TCRdb to the late 2010s). Libraries were constructed by the immunoSEQ multiplex PCR assay. A mixture of 60 forward primers for TCR Vbeta segments and 13 reverse primers for TCR Jbeta segments was used in the multiplex PCR. TCRdb carries this immuneACCESS record with in-frame sequences only. Its versions omit some clonotypes, under half of them owing to an unresolved V gene in the studies checked, with the rest unexplained. In all, the sample holds about 140,000 clones, and about 70% of those were seen once. The ten largest account for around 1.7% of the sample. The sequenced sample consisted of PBMCs. These receptor sequences come from a woman aged 40 to 55 in good health and CMV-seronegative.

The chain couples TRBV6-1 to TRBJ2-4; the D gene is possibly TRBD1 (6 bases). Trimming removed 1 base at V and 9 bases at J, with 13 bases between. The CDR3 is made up of 14 amino acids. The germline V gene has CDR1 MNHNS and CDR2 SASEGT. The CDR3 DNA reads as TGTGCCAGCAGTGAAGTTTGGAGGACAGCCATTCAGTACTTC. It specifies CASSEVWRTAIQYF.

The rearrangement uses TRBV5-1 and TRBJ1-6, with 11 bases matching TRBD1. Germline CDR1 and CDR2: SGHRS and YFSETQ. V was clipped by 4 bases and J by 6 bases; unmatched bases: 6. CDR3 length: 16 residues. The CDR3 DNA follows: TGCGCCAGCAGCCCAGGACAGGGGGCCGGTAATTCACCCCTCCACTTT. This sequence encodes CASSPGQGAGNSPLHF.

The chain uses TRBV21-1 and TRBJ1-1. TRBV21-1 is designated a pseudogene. The CDR3 extends over 13 amino acids. CDR3 residues: CASSRVLNTEAFF. The CDR3 coding sequence is TGTGCCAGCAGCCGGGTTTTGAACACTGAAGCTTTCTTT.

This chain uses TRBV2 with TRBJ1-1; 8 nucleotides align to TRBD1. There are 13 residues in the CDR3. The ends lost 6 bases at V and 5 bases at J; junction bases unmatched: 5. The germline gives CDR1 SNHLY, CDR2 FYNNEI. CDR3 loop: CASSGDRITEAFF. As DNA, the CDR3 is TGTGCCAGCAGCGGGGACAGGATAACTGAAGCTTTCTTT.

The chain uses TRBV6-4 and TRBJ1-5; D is undetermined. The CDR3 sequence is 13 residues long. Trimming cost V 3 bases and J 8 bases, with 11 bases left between them. CDR1 is MRHNA, CDR2 SNTAGT, per germline. The CDR3 nucleotides are TGTGCCAGCAGTGAGGTTGAGGGCGAGCCCCAGCATTTT. It specifies CASSEVEGEPQHF.

The chain uses TRBV30 and TRBJ1-5; 9 bases fit TRBD1. CDR1 and CDR2 from the germline V gene are GTSNPN and SVGIG (reference sequence). The CDR3 extends over 14 amino acids. J was trimmed by 6 bases and V by 2 bases; bases with no gene match: 5. This CDR3 is CAWSPRQGGQPQHF. CDR3 sequence (DNA): TGTGCCTGGAGTCCCCGACAGGGGGGTCAGCCCCAGCATTTT.

The chain has TRBV6-1 and TRBJ1-5; D call uncertain. This CDR3 spans 15 amino acids. CDR1 MNHNS and CDR2 SASEGT come from the germline V gene. V was trimmed by 4 bases and J by 0 bases, leaving 10 bases between them. Here the CDR3 reads CASSVGDYSNQPQHF. DNA for the CDR3: TGTGCCAGCAGTGTAGGAGATTATAGCAATCAGCCCCAGCATTTT.

This chain connects TRBV9 to TRBJ2-1, with 9 positions matching TRBD2. From germline, CDR1 is SGDLS and CDR2 YYNGEE. The junction had 8 bases not matched to a gene; V was cut back by 0 bases and J by 7 bases. The CDR3 is 16 residues long. The CDR3, as DNA: TGTGCCAGCAGCGTAGTCCCGTGGCGGGAGGGTAATGAGCAGTTCTTC. Protein product: CASSVVPWREGNEQFF.

J is TRBJ2-3 and V is TRBV15, with TRBD1 matching over 8 bases. This CDR3 is 16 amino acids long. The junction had 11 bases not matched to a gene; V was cut back by 2 bases and J by 7 bases. CDR1 and CDR2 from the germline V gene are LNHNV and YYDKDF (reference sequence). The CDR3 loop is CATSRPGQAVGNTQYF. As DNA, the CDR3 is TGTGCCACCAGCAGACCGGGACAGGCCGTCGGGAATACGCAGTATTTT.

The chain employs TRBV9 and TRBJ2-5; 8 nucleotides match TRBD2. The CDR3 has 16 residues. The trim removed 0 bases at V and 1 base at J, leaving 5 bases unmatched. Germline loops: CDR1 SGDLS, CDR2 YYNGEE. In DNA, the CDR3 is TGTGCCAGCAGCGTAGCTACTAGCGGAACCCAAGAGACCCAGTACTTC. Translating gives CASSVATSGTQETQYF.

The rearrangement uses TRBV7-6 and TRBJ2-6, with 8 bases aligning to TRBD1. Per germline, CDR1 SGHVS and CDR2 FNYEAQ. The CDR3 extends over 18 amino acids. Losses at the gene ends were 5 bases for V and 1 base for J; bases not matched to a gene: 10. Here the CDR3 reads CASSPQTGGRSGANVLTF. The CDR3 DNA reads TGTGCCAGCAGCCCACAAACAGGGGGACGGTCTGGGGCCAACGTCCTGACTTTC.

This clone was seen once. This chain joins TRBV6-1 and TRBJ1-3; no reliable D call. The V gene lost 7 bases and the J gene lost 0 bases, with 13 bases spanning the gap. The CDR3 has 15 amino acids. Germline-derived CDR1 and CDR2 are MNHNS and SASEGT. CDR3 loop: CASKPVELSGNTIYF. CDR3 nucleotides: TGTGCCAGCAAACCCGTAGAACTCTCTGGAAACACCATATATTTT.

This clone was counted only a few times. The chain carries TRBV4-2 and TRBJ1-5; D may be TRBD1 (6 bases). This CDR3 is built from 14 residues. The germline V gene encodes CDR1 LGHNA and CDR2 YNFKEQ. Trimming stripped 1 base from V and 7 bases from J, with 11 bases between. In DNA, the CDR3 is TGTGCCAGCAGCCAAGTGGGGGGGCGACAGCCCCAGCATTTT. Residues: CASSQVGGRQPQHF.

The rearrangement uses TRBV5-1 and TRBJ2-7, with TRBD1 matching 8 bases. The germline V gene has CDR1 SGHRS and CDR2 YFSETQ. The V and J ends lost 4 bases and 3 bases, in that order; junction bases with no gene match: 9. The CDR3 sequence is 15 residues long. CDR3 nucleotides: TGCGCCAGCAGCGAGGGACAGGCCCGGGGCTACGAGCAGTACTTC. Its protein product is CASSEGQARGYEQYF.

The gene calls are TRBV2 and TRBJ1-5; D gene ambiguous. The CDR3 is 15 residues long. V was cut by 1 base and J by 1 base, with 8 bases left in between. Germline lookup yields CDR1 SNHLY and CDR2 FYNNEI. The CDR3 loop is CASSEGRESNQPQHF. CDR3 nucleotide sequence: TGTGCCAGCAGTGAAGGACGGGAAAGCAATCAGCCCCAGCATTTT.

The V gene is TRBV6-5, the J gene TRBJ2-3; D may be TRBD1 (6 bases). Germline V CDR1 and CDR2: MNHEY, SVGAGI. This CDR3 contains 15 residues. Between the trimmed V and J ends, which lost 0 bases and 13 bases, there was a span of 20 bases. CDR3 in DNA: TGTGCCAGCAGTTACTCTTTTCGAGGGGGAACAGAGGAGTATTTT. This codes for CASSYSFRGGTEEYF.

The chain joins TRBV6-4 to TRBJ1-2; tentatively, D is TRBD1 (5 bases). The length of the CDR3 is 15 residues. The V end lost 4 bases, the J end lost 7 bases, and 19 bases lay between the germline ends. Germline CDR1 reads MRHNA; CDR2 reads SNTAGT. The CDR3 loop reads CASSGGAAGESGYTF. The DNA of the CDR3 is TGTGCCAGCAGTGGCGGGGCCGCGGGGGAAAGTGGCTACACCTTC.

The chain is built from TRBV7-8 and TRBJ2-5, with D uncertain. The CDR3 loop spans 13 amino acids. Per the germline V gene, CDR1 is SGHVS and CDR2 is FQNEAQ. V lost 5 bases and J 5 bases, leaving 12 bases between the germline ends. The CDR3 spells CASSPERRETQYF. In DNA, the CDR3 is TGTGCCAGCAGCCCAGAGAGGCGGGAGACCCAGTACTTC.

The gene calls are TRBV19 and TRBJ1-2; D gene uncertain. Germline V CDR1 and CDR2: LNHDA, SQIVND (reference sequence). Trimming cost V 7 bases and J 6 bases, with 18 bases left between them. The CDR3 spans 14 residues. The CDR3: CASTPREESHGYTF. CDR3 DNA sequence: TGTGCCAGTACCCCCAGAGAGGAAAGCCATGGCTACACCTTC.

The chain links TRBV10-2 to TRBJ1-2, with 7 bases that match TRBD1. Trimming at V came to 0 bases and at J to 4 bases, leaving 2 bases not matched to a gene. In germline, CDR1 is WSHSY, CDR2 SAAADI. The CDR3 is 14 residues long. In nucleotides, the CDR3 is TGCGCCAGCAGTGAGTCGACAGGGAGCTATGGCTACACCTTC. This gives the protein CASSESTGSYGYTF.

The chain is built from TRBV4-1 and TRBJ2-7, with 11 bases lining up with TRBD2. Germline trimming cut 0 bases from V and 2 bases from J; bases unmatched to any gene: 12. Germline V gene lookup returns CDR1 MGHRA and CDR2 YSYEKL. There are 19 residues in the CDR3. In DNA, the CDR3 is TGCGCCAGCAGCCAAGATCCACGACTAGCGGGAAGGAGTCCCTACGAGCAGTACTTC. Encoded protein: CASSQDPRLAGRSPYEQYF.